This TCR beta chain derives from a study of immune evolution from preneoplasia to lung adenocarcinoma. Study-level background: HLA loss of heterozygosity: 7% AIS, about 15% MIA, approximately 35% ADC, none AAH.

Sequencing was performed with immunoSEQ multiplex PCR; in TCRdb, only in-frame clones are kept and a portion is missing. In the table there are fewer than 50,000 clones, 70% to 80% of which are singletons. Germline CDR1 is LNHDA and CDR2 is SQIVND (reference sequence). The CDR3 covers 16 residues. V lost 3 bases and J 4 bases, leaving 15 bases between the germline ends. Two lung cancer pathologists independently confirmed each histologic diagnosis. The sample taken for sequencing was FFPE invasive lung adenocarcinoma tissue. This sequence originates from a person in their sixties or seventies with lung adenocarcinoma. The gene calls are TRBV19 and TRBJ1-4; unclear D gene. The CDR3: CASSIAAAQDNEKLFF. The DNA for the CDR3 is TGTGCCAGTAGTATCGCCGCGGCGCAAGATAATGAAAAACTGTTTTTT.